This T cell receptor beta chain was recovered during a study of control samples from healthy donors and cancer patients. Generated by immunoSEQ multiplex PCR, the TCRdb table keeps only in-frame clones and is missing some. In the table there are approximately 220,000 clones, 85% to 95% of which are singletons. In the case of this clone: This sample also contains other DNA sequences that code for the same CDR3.

CDR3 length equals 16 residues. V shed 3 bases and J shed 2 bases, with 15 bases lying between them. From germline, CDR1 is SGHTA and CDR2 FQGNSA. The TCR originated in a man aged 50 to 60 in good health. V and J are TRBV7-2 and TRBJ2-3, with D tentatively TRBD1 (5 bases). What was sequenced was blood. The DNA of the CDR3 is TGTGCCAGCAGCTTCCCTCTTAGACAGTTCACAGATACGCAGTATTTT. This translates into CASSFPLRQFTDTQYF.